The clone carrying this T cell receptor (beta chain) was detected ten times or more. What it recognizes is unknown. This sample is drawn from a study of T cell repertoires in cytomegalovirus infection. At the level of the study: Signatures in public TCR beta sequences pointed to both CMV infection and matching HLA type.

Each CDR3 protein is one row after TCRdb ran MiXCR on the reads. This sample has about 260,000 distinct CDR3 sequences, with around 8.7% found just once. Study-wide points: Using cumulative public TCR beta family frequency, the authors identified those who carried CMV together with the relevant HLA.

The CDR3 has 17 amino acids. The germline V gene encodes CDR1 SGHVS and CDR2 FQNEAQ. The J segment lost 2 bases and the V segment lost 2 bases, leaving 7 bases of the junction unmatched. The gene calls are TRBV7-8 and TRBJ2-3; 10 bases line up with TRBD2. This receptor was taken from a human donor in good health (CMV status not recorded). Some clones in this sample may be carry-over from other donors' samples. The sample taken for sequencing was PBMCs. CDR3 coding DNA: TGTGCCAGCAGCTTAAGGGTAGCGGGAGGAACCACAGATACGCAGTATTTT. It encodes CASSLRVAGGTTDTQYF. Full variable domain (missing parts from reference TRBV7-8 and TRBJ2-3): GAGVSQSPRYKVAKRGQDVALRCDPISGHVSLFWYQQALGQGPEFLTYFQNEAQLDKSGLPSDRFFAERPEGSVSTLKIQRTQQEDSAVYLCASSLRVAGGTTDTQYFGPGTRLTVL.